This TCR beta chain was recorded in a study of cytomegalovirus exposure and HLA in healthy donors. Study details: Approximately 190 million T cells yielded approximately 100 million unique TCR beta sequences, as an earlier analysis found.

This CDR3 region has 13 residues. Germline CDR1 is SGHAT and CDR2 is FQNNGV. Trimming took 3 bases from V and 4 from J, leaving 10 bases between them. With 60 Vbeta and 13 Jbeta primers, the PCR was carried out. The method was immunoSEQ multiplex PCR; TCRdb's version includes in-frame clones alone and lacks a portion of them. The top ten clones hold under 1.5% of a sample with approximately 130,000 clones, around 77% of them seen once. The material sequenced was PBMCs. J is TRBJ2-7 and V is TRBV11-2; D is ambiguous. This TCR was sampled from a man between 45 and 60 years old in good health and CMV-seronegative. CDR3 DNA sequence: TGTGCCAGCAGCTTCTCCCCGGGTTACGAGCAGTACTTC. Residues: CASSFSPGYEQYF.